The TCR beta chain described here comes from a study of cytomegalovirus exposure and HLA in healthy donors. The CDR3 sequence is 11 residues long. The germline gives CDR1 SEHNR, CDR2 FQNEAQ (reference sequence). V shed 11 bases and J shed 6 bases, with 14 bases lying between them. PCR primers comprised 60 Vbeta and 13 Jbeta primers. TCRdb's copy holds only in-frame clones and misses some; the assay was immunoSEQ multiplex PCR. Of over 100,000 clones listed, about four fifths are singletons. Sequencing was done on a sample of PBMCs. This sequence was found in a man aged 30 to 45 in good health and CMV-seronegative. V usage is TRBV7-9 and J usage is TRBJ2-7, with D possibly being TRBD2 (6 bases). The CDR3 spells CASQAGTEQYF. The CDR3 DNA reads TGTGCCTCCCAGGCGGGAACCGAGCAGTACTTC.